This entry concerns a single T cell receptor beta chain. Only in-frame clones appear in the TCRdb table, and some are missing; sequencing was by immunoSEQ multiplex PCR. The data show tens of thousands of clones, around 90% seen once. The sample originates from a study of T cell responses to AZD1222 COVID-19 vaccine. Germline values: CDR1 MGHRA, CDR2 YSYEKL. V dropped 5 bases and J dropped 3 bases, with 15 bases sitting between them. The length of the CDR3 is 15 residues. The specimen was peripheral blood, collected on day 0 of MenACWY control vaccination. The chain links TRBV4-1 to TRBJ2-3, with D perhaps matching TRBD1 (5 bases). This TCR came from an adult in good health. This chain's CDR3 is CASSSGGRATDTQYF. DNA for the CDR3: TGCGCCAGCAGCTCAGGTGGCAGGGCGACAGATACGCAGTATTTT.